A selection of T cell receptor beta chains follows, all from one sample in a study of graft-versus-host responses after intestinal transplantation. The data were produced by immunoSEQ multiplex PCR, yet TCRdb's version contains in-frame clones alone and is incomplete. This sample has around 130,000 clones; around 94% occur once, and the top ten carry approximately 0.17%. The antigens for these receptors are not known. The specimen comprised unstimulated CD4+ T cells sorted from spleen or lymph node cells, sampled before intestinal transplant. These receptors all come from a human donor who received an intestinal transplant. Each CDR3 is given with its conserved first and last residue. The order of the fields is CDR3 protein, CDR3 DNA, clone size, V gene, J gene, D gene. D genes are given only for firm matches. Clone sizes are given selectively: once, few, many, or a class where the clone is expanded.

CASSRGTGANQPQHF	TGTGCCAGTAGTAGGGGGACAGGGGCAAATCAGCCCCAGCATTTT	-	TRBV19	TRBJ1-5	TRBD1
CASITGAFF	TGTGCCAGTATCACGGGAGCTTTCTTT	few	TRBV19	TRBJ1-1	-
CASRDPSGGRSYEQYF	TGTGCCAGCAGAGATCCCTCAGGGGGTCGATCCTACGAGCAGTACTTC	-	TRBV27	TRBJ2-7	TRBD1
CASSFRTGNGYTF	TGTGCCAGCAGCTTTCGGACAGGGAATGGCTACACCTTC	once	TRBV11-1	TRBJ1-2	TRBD1
CSVWTGTNEKLFF	TGCAGCGTTTGGACGGGGACTAATGAAAAACTGTTTTTT	-	TRBV29-1	TRBJ1-4	-
CASSVWGTSYNEQFF	TGTGCCAGCAGCGTGTGGGGGACCTCCTACAATGAGCAGTTCTTC	-	TRBV9	TRBJ2-1	-
CASSPREPSTDTQYF	TGTGCCAGCAGCCCCCGGGAACCTAGCACAGATACGCAGTATTTT	once	TRBV27	TRBJ2-3	-
CASSLTTGPIYTDTQYF	TGCGCCAGCAGCCTCACGACAGGTCCGATCTACACAGATACGCAGTATTTT	once	TRBV4-1	TRBJ2-3	-
CAWISLQGAPGANVLTF	TGTGCCTGGATAAGCCTTCAAGGGGCCCCTGGAGCCAACGTCCTGACTTTC	-	TRBV30	TRBJ2-6	-
CARLEKMNTEAFF	TGTGCCAGACTGGAAAAGATGAACACTGAAGCTTTCTTT	-	TRBV6-4	TRBJ1-1	-
CASSEQGGQPQHF	TGTGCCAGCAGTGAGCAGGGAGGTCAGCCCCAGCATTTT	-	TRBV6-1	TRBJ1-5	-
CASSIPWGNEKLFF	TGTGCCAGCAGCATTCCTTGGGGAAACGAAAAACTGTTTTTT	-	TRBV28	TRBJ1-4	-
CASRGHEQFF	TGTGCCAGCAGGGGCCATGAGCAGTTCTTC	-	TRBV2	TRBJ2-1	-
CASSQGIGLFYEQYF	TGTGCCAGCAGCCAAGGAATAGGCTTATTCTACGAGCAGTACTTC	-	TRBV4-2	TRBJ2-7	-
CASSPRQGGNEQFF	TGTGCCAGTTCACCGAGGCAGGGGGGGAATGAGCAGTTCTTC	-	TRBV2	TRBJ2-1	-
CASSSRLTSSQGGGYTF	TGCGCCAGCAGCTCCCGCTTAACCAGCTCACAGGGTGGTGGCTACACCTTC	-	TRBV5-1	TRBJ1-2	-
CASSLVARGYNEQFF	TGCGCCAGCAGCTTGGTGGCCCGGGGCTACAATGAGCAGTTCTTC	-	TRBV5-1	TRBJ2-1	-
CASSLGGREQFF	TGTGCCAGCAGCCTCGGGGGGCGTGAGCAGTTCTTC	-	TRBV6-1	TRBJ2-1	-
CASSLRLSGASSYNEQFF	TGTGCCAGCAGCTTGAGGTTAAGCGGGGCCTCCTCCTACAATGAGCAGTTCTTC	-	TRBV5-4	TRBJ2-1	TRBD2
CASSSWAVGTQYF	TGTGCCAGCAGCTCCTGGGCAGTCGGAACCCAGTACTTC	once	TRBV13	TRBJ2-5	-
CASSFGLVSTATNEKLFF	TGTGCCAGCAGCTTTGGTTTAGTTTCTACTGCAACTAATGAAAAACTGTTTTTT	-	TRBV7-8	TRBJ1-4	-
CASSPTGTGNTIYF	TGTGCCAGCTCACCGACAGGGACTGGAAACACCATATATTTT	-	TRBV18	TRBJ1-3	TRBD1
CASRPVRTGLFDEQYF	TGTGCCAGCAGGCCTGTCCGGACAGGGTTGTTTGACGAGCAGTACTTC	-	TRBV5-6	TRBJ2-7	TRBD1
CASRLGDGELFF	TGTGCCAGCAGGTTGGGGGACGGGGAGCTGTTTTTT	-	TRBV4-2	TRBJ2-2	-
CASSPSSARSYEQYF	TGTGCCAGCAGCCCGTCGTCTGCCCGATCCTACGAGCAGTACTTC	-	TRBV7-2	TRBJ2-7	-
CSAPTFNEAFF	TGCAGTGCCCCAACGTTCAACGAAGCTTTCTTT	-	TRBV20-1	TRBJ1-1	-
CASSPLGNNQPQHF	TGTGCCAGCAGTCCCCTCGGGAACAATCAGCCCCAGCATTTT	-	TRBV6-6	TRBJ1-5	-
CASSELIAGGNYEQYF	TGTGCCAGCAGTGAACTAATAGCGGGCGGTAACTACGAGCAGTACTTC	-	TRBV6-1	TRBJ2-7	TRBD2
CASSPMGGRQETQYF	TGTGCCAGCAGCCCAATGGGAGGCCGCCAAGAGACCCAGTACTTC	-	TRBV6-5	TRBJ2-5	-
CASRKDTSYEQYF	TGTGCCAGCAGAAAGGACACCTCCTACGAGCAGTACTTC	-	TRBV27	TRBJ2-7	-
CASRWRDEQFF	TGTGCCAGCAGGTGGAGGGATGAGCAGTTCTTC	-	TRBV5-6	TRBJ2-1	-
CASRGSEQFF	TGTGCCAGCAGAGGCAGTGAGCAGTTCTTC	-	TRBV6-6	TRBJ2-1	-
CASSPGLAGGPDTQYF	TGTGCCAGCAGCCCGGGACTAGCGGGAGGTCCAGATACGCAGTATTTT	-	TRBV9	TRBJ2-3	TRBD2
CASSLEGSNTGELFF	TGTGCCAGCAGCTTAGAGGGGTCGAACACCGGGGAGCTGTTTTTT	-	TRBV6-4	TRBJ2-2	-
CAFVGGWYEQFF	TGTGCCTTCGTAGGGGGGTGGTATGAGCAGTTCTTC	-	TRBV21-1	TRBJ2-1	-
CASDSPGQGPYGYTF	TGTGCCAGTGACTCCCCGGGACAGGGCCCCTATGGCTACACCTTC	-	TRBV19	TRBJ1-2	TRBD1
CAWTPTGSYTEAFF	TGTGCCTGGACCCCGACAGGGAGCTACACTGAAGCTTTCTTT	-	TRBV30	TRBJ1-1	TRBD1
CASSGILRARETQYF	TGTGCCAGCAGTGGTATACTTCGAGCGAGAGAGACCCAGTACTTC	-	TRBV25-1	TRBJ2-5	-
CAWSPSLSRAMDEQFF	TGTGCCTGGAGTCCTTCATTAAGTCGGGCAATGGATGAGCAGTTCTTC	-	TRBV30	TRBJ2-1	-
CASSKGLARYQETQYF	TGTGCCAGCAGCAAGGGACTAGCGAGGTACCAAGAGACCCAGTACTTC	-	TRBV5-4	TRBJ2-5	TRBD2
CSVTVGSSNQPQHF	TGCAGCGTTACAGTGGGATCAAGCAATCAGCCCCAGCATTTT	-	TRBV29-1	TRBJ1-5	-
CASSYSVAGGQETQYF	TGTGCCAGCAGTTACTCAGTGGCAGGGGGGCAAGAGACCCAGTACTTC	-	TRBV6-5	TRBJ2-5	-
CASSTSGNYGYTF	TGTGCCAGCAGTACCTCAGGGAACTATGGCTACACCTTC	-	TRBV6-1	TRBJ1-2	-
CASSIGQTSNYGYTF	TGTGCCAGCAGCATTGGACAGACCTCTAACTATGGCTACACCTTC	-	TRBV5-6	TRBJ1-2	-
CASSRFAPGLTSYEQYF	TGCGCCAGCAGCCGCTTCGCACCGGGATTAACCTCCTACGAGCAGTACTTC	-	TRBV5-1	TRBJ2-7	-
CAWSVSGPGKFF	TGTGCCTGGAGTGTGTCGGGGCCTGGGAAGTTCTTC	once	TRBV30	TRBJ2-1	-
CASSLRGNEKLFF	TGTGCCAGCAGCTTACGGGGAAATGAAAAACTGTTTTTT	-	TRBV7-9	TRBJ1-4	-
CASSGPSEGYNEQFF	TGTGCCAGCAGCGGCCCTAGTGAGGGGTACAATGAGCAGTTCTTC	-	TRBV5-4	TRBJ2-1	-